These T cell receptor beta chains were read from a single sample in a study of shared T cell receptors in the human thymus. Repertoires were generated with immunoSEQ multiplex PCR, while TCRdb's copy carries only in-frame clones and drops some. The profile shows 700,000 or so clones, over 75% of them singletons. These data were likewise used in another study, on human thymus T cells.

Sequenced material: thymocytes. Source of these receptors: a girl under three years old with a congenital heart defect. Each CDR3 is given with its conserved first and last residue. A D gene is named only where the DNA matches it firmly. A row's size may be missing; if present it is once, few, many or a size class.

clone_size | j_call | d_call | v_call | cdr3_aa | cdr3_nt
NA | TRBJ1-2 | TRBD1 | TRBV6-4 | CASREKQGVNYGYTF | TGTGCCAGCAGGGAAAAACAGGGGGTTAACTATGGCTACACCTTC
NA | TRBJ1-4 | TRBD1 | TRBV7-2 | CASSRRDRYLNEKLFF | TGTGCCAGCAGCCGACGGGACAGGTACCTGAATGAAAAACTGTTTTTT
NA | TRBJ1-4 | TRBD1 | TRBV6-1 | CASSEADREDWRNEKLFF | TGTGCCAGCAGTGAAGCGGACAGGGAGGATTGGAGAAATGAAAAACTGTTTTTT
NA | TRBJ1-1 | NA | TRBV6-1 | CASRGPHTEAFF | TGTGCCAGCAGGGGGCCTCACACTGAAGCTTTCTTT
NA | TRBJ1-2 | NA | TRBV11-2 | CASSLVCRGNYGYTF | TGTGCCAGCAGCTTAGTCTGCAGGGGTAACTATGGCTACACCTTC
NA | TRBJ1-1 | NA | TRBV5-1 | CASSLTLQSEAFF | TGCGCCAGCAGCCTAACCCTACAGTCTGAAGCTTTCTTT
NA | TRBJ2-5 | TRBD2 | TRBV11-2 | CASSSTGGGGKETQYF | TGTGCCAGCAGCTCCACGGGCGGGGGGGGGAAAGAGACCCAGTACTTC
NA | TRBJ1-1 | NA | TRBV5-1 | CASSLLGFPRDTEAFF | TGCGCCAGCAGCTTGTTGGGCTTCCCGAGGGACACTGAAGCTTTCTTT
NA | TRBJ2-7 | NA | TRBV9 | CASSPGVPYSYEQYF | TGTGCCAGTAGCCCCGGGGTCCCCTACTCCTACGAGCAGTACTTC
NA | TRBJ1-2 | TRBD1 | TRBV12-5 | CASGMLVPGQGAEGYTF | TGTGCTAGTGGTATGCTCGTACCGGGACAGGGGGCGGAAGGCTACACCTTC
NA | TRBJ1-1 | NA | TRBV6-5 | CASGENTEAFF | TGTGCCAGCGGAGAGAACACTGAAGCTTTCTTT
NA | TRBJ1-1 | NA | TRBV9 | CASSVGEQGRPNTEAFF | TGTGCCAGCAGCGTAGGTGAACAGGGACGCCCGAACACTGAAGCTTTCTTT
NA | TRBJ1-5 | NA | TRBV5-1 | CASSLGGHHSNQPQHF | TGCGCCAGCAGCTTGGGTGGACACCATAGCAATCAGCCCCAGCATTTT
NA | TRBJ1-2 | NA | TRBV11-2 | CASSLFTGHSYGYTF | TGTGCCAGCAGCTTATTCACAGGGCATTCCTATGGCTACACCTTC
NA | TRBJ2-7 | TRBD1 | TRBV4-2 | CASSQLNRDREEQYF | TGTGCCAGCAGCCAATTGAACCGGGACAGGGAAGAGCAGTACTTC
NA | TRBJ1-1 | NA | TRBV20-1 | CSANPGEAFF | TGCAGTGCTAATCCAGGCGAAGCTTTCTTT
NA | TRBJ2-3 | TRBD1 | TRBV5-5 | CASSSALTGGPSTDTQYF | TGTGCCAGCAGCTCTGCCTTGACAGGGGGGCCTAGCACAGATACGCAGTATTTT
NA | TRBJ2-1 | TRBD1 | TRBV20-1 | CSARQGYEQFF | TGCAGTGCTCGACAGGGGTATGAGCAGTTCTTC
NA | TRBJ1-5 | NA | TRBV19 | CASSLRTGFTPLNQPQHF | TGTGCCAGTAGTCTACGGACGGGGTTTACACCTCTCAATCAGCCCCAGCATTTT
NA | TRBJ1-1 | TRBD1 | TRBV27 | CASSPRGRGSGKLAFF | TGTGCCAGCAGTCCCAGGGGGCGAGGGTCTGGTAAACTAGCTTTCTTT
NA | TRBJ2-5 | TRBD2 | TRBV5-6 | CASSWREGETQYF | TGTGCCAGCAGCTGGCGGGAGGGGGAGACCCAGTACTTC
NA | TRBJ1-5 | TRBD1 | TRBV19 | CASRTGQSNQPQHF | TGTGCCAGTAGGACGGGACAGAGCAATCAGCCCCAGCATTTT
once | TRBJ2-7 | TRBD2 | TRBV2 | CASSNRQPSGATSYEQYF | TGTGCCAGCAGTAACCGACAACCTAGCGGGGCTACCTCCTACGAGCAGTACTTC
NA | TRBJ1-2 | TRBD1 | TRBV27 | CASNPLGQGGGYTF | TGTGCCAGCAATCCATTGGGACAGGGAGGTGGCTACACCTTC
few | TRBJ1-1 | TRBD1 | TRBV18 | CASSPRTGGNGAFF | TGTGCCAGCTCACCCAGGACAGGGGGCAACGGAGCTTTCTTT
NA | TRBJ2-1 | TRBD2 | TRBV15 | CATSSGGLADYNEQFF | TGTGCCACCAGCAGCGGGGGACTAGCGGACTACAATGAGCAGTTCTTC
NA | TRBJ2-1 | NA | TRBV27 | CASSARSRAIMNEQFF | TGTGCCAGCAGTGCCCGTAGCAGGGCGATAATGAATGAGCAGTTCTTC
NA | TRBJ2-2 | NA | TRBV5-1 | CASSLVSGTLSTGELFF | TGCGCCAGCAGCTTGGTATCGGGTACTCTTAGTACCGGGGAGCTGTTTTTT
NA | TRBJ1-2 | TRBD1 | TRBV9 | CASSADRGKGYTF | TGTGCCAGCAGCGCGGACAGGGGCAAGGGCTACACCTTC
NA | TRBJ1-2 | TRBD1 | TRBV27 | CASSFRQGAGGYTF | TGTGCCAGCAGTTTCCGACAGGGGGCAGGTGGCTACACCTTC
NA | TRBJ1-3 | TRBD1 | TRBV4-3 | CASSQGDRLDTIYF | TGCGCCAGCAGCCAAGGGGACAGGTTGGACACCATATATTTT
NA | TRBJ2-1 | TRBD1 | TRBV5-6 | CASSLAPATGLYNEQFF | TGTGCCAGCAGCTTGGCCCCCGCGACAGGGTTATACAATGAGCAGTTCTTC
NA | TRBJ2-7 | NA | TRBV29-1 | CSVEDTGTSSYEQYF | TGCAGCGTTGAAGATACAGGGACGAGCTCCTACGAGCAGTACTTC
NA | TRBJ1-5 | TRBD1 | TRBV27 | CASSLGSTGGRQPQHF | TGTGCCAGCAGTTTAGGGAGCACAGGGGGCAGGCAGCCCCAGCATTTT
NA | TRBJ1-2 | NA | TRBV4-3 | CASSQDRTGNYGYTF | TGCGCCAGCAGCCAAGATCGAACGGGGAACTATGGCTACACCTTC
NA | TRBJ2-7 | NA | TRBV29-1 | CSVETVVKQYF | TGCAGCGTTGAGACAGTCGTCAAGCAGTACTTC
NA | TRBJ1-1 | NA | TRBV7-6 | CASSLGAYADTEAFF | TGTGCCAGCAGCTTAGGAGCGTATGCGGACACTGAAGCTTTCTTT
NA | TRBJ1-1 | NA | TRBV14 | CASSQEYMWSTEAFF | TGTGCCAGCAGCCAAGAGTATATGTGGAGCACTGAAGCTTTCTTT
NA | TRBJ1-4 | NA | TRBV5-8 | CASSLAGTSCEKLFF | TGTGCCAGCAGCTTGGCCGGGACATCCTGTGAAAAACTGTTTTTT
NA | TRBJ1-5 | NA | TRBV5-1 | CASSLDGTRNQPQHF | TGCGCCAGCAGCTTGGACGGGACTCGCAATCAGCCCCAGCATTTT
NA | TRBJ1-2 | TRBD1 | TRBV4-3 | CASSQERGDRGDYGYTF | TGCGCCAGCAGCCAAGAACGTGGGGACAGGGGGGACTATGGCTACACCTTC
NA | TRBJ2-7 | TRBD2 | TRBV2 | CASSVGSGGEQYF | TGTGCCAGCAGTGTTGGCTCGGGGGGGGAGCAGTACTTC
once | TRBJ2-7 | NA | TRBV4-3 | CASSQDQDRSYEQYF | TGCGCCAGCAGCCAAGATCAGGACAGAAGTTACGAGCAGTACTTC
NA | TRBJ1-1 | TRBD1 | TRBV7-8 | CASSLGGQGNPEAFF | TGTGCCAGCAGCTTAGGAGGACAGGGTAACCCTGAAGCTTTCTTT
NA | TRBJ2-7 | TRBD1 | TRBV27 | CASSFSGQGGYEQYF | TGTGCCAGCAGTTTCTCGGGACAGGGGGGCTACGAGCAGTACTTC
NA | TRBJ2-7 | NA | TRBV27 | CASRQGRDEQYF | TGTGCCAGCAGACAGGGTCGGGACGAGCAGTACTTC
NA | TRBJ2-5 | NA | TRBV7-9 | CASSLLSPQETQYF | TGTGCCAGCAGCTTATTATCCCCCCAAGAGACCCAGTACTTC
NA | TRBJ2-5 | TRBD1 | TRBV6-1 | CASSRPGTVKTQYF | TGTGCCAGCAGTCGACCTGGGACAGTTAAGACCCAGTACTTC
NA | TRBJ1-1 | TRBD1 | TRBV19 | CASGRQGAILNTEAFF | TGTGCCAGTGGAAGACAGGGGGCGATTCTGAACACTGAAGCTTTCTTT
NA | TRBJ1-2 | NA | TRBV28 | CASSLRLNYGYTF | TGTGCCAGCAGTTTGCGATTAAACTATGGCTACACCTTC
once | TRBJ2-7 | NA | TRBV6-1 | CAGAAGVPYEQYF | TGTGCCGGAGCCGCAGGGGTCCCCTACGAGCAGTACTTC
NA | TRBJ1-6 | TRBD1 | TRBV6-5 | CASRPRTGWESPLHF | TGTGCCAGCAGACCTAGGACAGGGTGGGAATCCCCCCTCCACTTT
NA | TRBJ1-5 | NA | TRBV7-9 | CASSLGAPNQPQHF | TGTGCCAGCAGCCTGGGCGCGCCGAATCAGCCCCAGCATTTT
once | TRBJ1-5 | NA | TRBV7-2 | CASSEDLRVGQPQHF | TGTGCCAGCAGCGAAGACCTCAGGGTGGGGCAGCCCCAGCATTTT